A selection of T cell receptor beta chains follows, all from one sample in a study of cytomegalovirus exposure and HLA in healthy donors. Libraries were prepared by immunoSEQ multiplex PCR; TCRdb keeps only in-frame clonotypes and omits some of them. This sample has some 85,000 clones, with about 81% found just once. What was sequenced was PBMCs. The receptors derive from a woman between 50 and 59 years old in good health and CMV-seronegative. The CDR3 runs from the conserved cysteine through the conserved F or W. A D gene is named only where the DNA matches it firmly. Some rows mark clone size as missing; the rest say once, few, many or name a class of expanded clone.

J | D | size | V | DNA | CDR3
TRBJ2-7 | TRBD1 | NA | TRBV15 | TGTGCCACCAGCAGAGAAGGGACAGGGGGCTACGAGCAGTACTTC | CATSREGTGGYEQYF
TRBJ1-1 | TRBD1 | NA | TRBV5-1 | TGCGCCAGCAGTCCCGGGACAGGGCCTTTTTACACTGAAGCTTTCTTT | CASSPGTGPFYTEAFF
TRBJ2-1 | TRBD1 | NA | TRBV4-3 | TGCGCCAGCAGCCAGGGCGACAGGGTCGGCTACAATGAGCAGTTCTTC | CASSQGDRVGYNEQFF
TRBJ1-2 | TRBD1 | few | TRBV5-1 | TGCGCCAGCAGCCCGGGACAGACTTCATATGGCTACACCTTC | CASSPGQTSYGYTF
TRBJ2-7 | NA | NA | TRBV2 | TGTGCCAGCAGTGAAGACAGGGAGTACGAGCAGTACTTC | CASSEDREYEQYF
TRBJ2-3 | TRBD1 | NA | TRBV10-3 | TGTGCCATCAGTTCGACAGGGAAGAACACAGATACGCAGTATTTT | CAISSTGKNTDTQYF
TRBJ2-2 | NA | NA | TRBV11-2 | TGTGCCAGCAACCTGGGGTCACAGGCCGCGGCCGGGGAGCTGTTTTTT | CASNLGSQAAAGELFF
TRBJ2-2 | NA | once | TRBV14 | TGTGCCAGCAGCCAAGAAGGGGCCGGGGAGCTGTTTTTT | CASSQEGAGELFF
TRBJ1-2 | NA | NA | TRBV5-1 | TGCGCCAGCAGTCGCGGGGAGGGTATGGATGGCTACACCTTC | CASSRGEGMDGYTF
TRBJ1-5 | NA | NA | TRBV10-3 | TGTGCCATCGGGGGAGGGAATAGCAATCAGCCCCAGCATTTT | CAIGGGNSNQPQHF
TRBJ1-1 | TRBD1 | NA | TRBV19 | TGTGCCAGTAGTATACGGGACAGGGAGATGAACACTGAAGCTTTCTTT | CASSIRDREMNTEAFF
TRBJ1-5 | NA | NA | TRBV11-2 | TGTGCCAGCAGCTTGTCGTGGCGCAATCAGCCCCAGCATTTT | CASSLSWRNQPQHF
TRBJ1-5 | NA | NA | TRBV5-1 | TGCGCCAGCAGCTTGGAGGGGGGGGGTGGTCAGCCCCAGCATTTT | CASSLEGGGGQPQHF
TRBJ1-5 | TRBD1 | NA | TRBV5-5 | TGTGCCAGCAGTCCTCACGGGGGACAGCATAGCAATCAGCCCCAGCATTTT | CASSPHGGQHSNQPQHF
TRBJ2-7 | TRBD1 | NA | TRBV29-1 | TGCAGCGCTTCGACAGGGTCTCACGAGCAGTACTTC | CSASTGSHEQYF
TRBJ2-3 | TRBD1 | NA | TRBV18 | TGTGCCAGCTCACCAGGGGACAGGGAGTCAAATACGCAGTATTTT | CASSPGDRESNTQYF
TRBJ2-5 | TRBD2 | NA | TRBV19 | TGTGCCAGTAGTACGGACGGGGGGGAAGAGACCCAGTACTTC | CASSTDGGEETQYF
TRBJ2-5 | TRBD2 | once | TRBV7-2 | TGTGCCAGCAGCTTAAGTGGAGCGGGGGTGATGACCCAGTACTTC | CASSLSGAGVMTQYF
TRBJ1-1 | NA | NA | TRBV20-1 | TGCAGTGCTAGAGATCAGGTTGGCGCTTTCTTT | CSARDQVGAFF
TRBJ1-1 | NA | NA | TRBV11-2 | TGTGCCAGCAGCTTTTCCTCCGAAGCTTTCTTT | CASSFSSEAFF
TRBJ1-2 | NA | NA | TRBV29-1 | TGCAGCGTTGAAACAGGGTACGGCTACACCTTC | CSVETGYGYTF
TRBJ1-5 | NA | NA | TRBV6-1 | TGTGCCAGCAGTGAACCGACAACTGATTCAAAAACCTTCACCATTTATCAGCCCCAGCATTTT | CASSEPTTDSKTFTIYQPQHF
TRBJ2-7 | TRBD1 | NA | TRBV28 | TGTGCCAGTACGACAGGGGACTCCTACGAGCAGTACTTC | CASTTGDSYEQYF
TRBJ2-2 | TRBD1 | NA | TRBV7-8 | TGTGCCAGCAGCCCTAGACAGGGGGCGAACGCCGGGGAGCTGTTTTTT | CASSPRQGANAGELFF
TRBJ2-1 | TRBD2 | NA | TRBV5-1 | TGCGCCAGCAGCTTGGGGGCTAGCGGAAGCTCCTACAATGAGCAGTTCTTC | CASSLGASGSSYNEQFF
TRBJ1-1 | TRBD1 | NA | TRBV7-9 | TGTGCCAGCAGCTGGGGGACAGGGGGGAACACTGAAGCTTTCTTT | CASSWGTGGNTEAFF
TRBJ1-5 | TRBD1 | NA | TRBV28 | TGTGCCAGCAGTTTATACCGCCAGGGGGTTGTCAATCAGCCCCAGCATTTT | CASSLYRQGVVNQPQHF
TRBJ2-1 | TRBD2 | NA | TRBV5-4 | TGTGCCAGCAGCCCCGGACTAGCGGGAGGTCCGTACAATGAGCAGTTCTTC | CASSPGLAGGPYNEQFF
TRBJ2-1 | NA | once | TRBV27 | TGTGCCAGCAGTTTATGGGGGGGGCTGGGCAATGAGCAGTTCTTC | CASSLWGGLGNEQFF
TRBJ1-2 | TRBD1 | NA | TRBV2 | TGTGCCAGCAGTGAACAGGGGGCCGGGGGCTACACCTTC | CASSEQGAGGYTF
TRBJ1-4 | NA | NA | TRBV6-1 | TGTGCCAGCAGTGAAGGGGGGGTTAATGAAAAACTGTTTTTT | CASSEGGVNEKLFF
TRBJ2-5 | NA | NA | TRBV19 | TGTGCCAGTAGTATGGTGGGCTCTGGTGAAGAGACCCAGTACTTC | CASSMVGSGEETQYF
TRBJ1-5 | TRBD1 | once | TRBV30 | TGTGCCTGGAGTTCTGGACAGGGGGAGAATCAGCCCCAGCATTTT | CAWSSGQGENQPQHF
TRBJ2-7 | NA | NA | TRBV27 | TGTGCCAGCAGTTTACGCGGCAGGGGCTACGAGCAGTACTTC | CASSLRGRGYEQYF
TRBJ2-1 | NA | NA | TRBV4-1 | TGCGCCAGCAGCCCCCCTAGCGATGAGCAGTTCTTC | CASSPPSDEQFF
TRBJ2-2 | TRBD2 | NA | TRBV6-5 | TGTGCCAGCAGTTACCAGGCGGGAGGCCCAACCGGGGAGCTGTTTTTT | CASSYQAGGPTGELFF
TRBJ2-1 | TRBD2 | NA | TRBV5-1 | TGCGCCAGCAGCTTGGCGGGGGGTACTGCCTACAATGAGCAGTTCTTC | CASSLAGGTAYNEQFF
TRBJ1-6 | TRBD1 | NA | TRBV5-4 | TGTGCCAGCAGCTTGAAGACAGGGTATAATTCACCCCTCCACTTT | CASSLKTGYNSPLHF
TRBJ2-5 | NA | NA | TRBV5-5 | TGTGCCAGCAGCTTTGGAGGGAGCAAGGGAGAGACCCAGTACTTC | CASSFGGSKGETQYF
TRBJ1-2 | TRBD1 | few | TRBV6-1 | TGTGCCAGCGAACGGACAGGGGGCAACTATGGCTACACCTTC | CASERTGGNYGYTF
TRBJ2-1 | NA | NA | TRBV27 | TGTGCCAGCAGTTTATTGGATAGGCTAGAAAATGAGCAGTTCTTC | CASSLLDRLENEQFF
TRBJ1-6 | NA | NA | TRBV18 | TGTGCCAGCTCACCATCACAGGGATACGATTCACCCCTCCACTTT | CASSPSQGYDSPLHF
TRBJ2-1 | NA | NA | TRBV7-9 | TGTGCCAGCAGCTTATCCAGGTCCATCAATGAGCAGTTCTTC | CASSLSRSINEQFF
TRBJ1-4 | NA | NA | TRBV5-1 | TGCGCCAGCAGCTTGGTGGGAGGCACTAATGAAAAACTGTTTTTT | CASSLVGGTNEKLFF
TRBJ2-7 | NA | NA | TRBV28 | TGTGCCAGCTTGGGACTGACTTCCTACGAGCAGTACTTC | CASLGLTSYEQYF
TRBJ2-1 | TRBD1 | few | TRBV2 | TGTGCCAGCATCGTCCCCGGGACAGGGGAGAATGAGCAGTTCTTC | CASIVPGTGENEQFF
TRBJ2-1 | TRBD2 | NA | TRBV6-4 | TGTGCCAGCAGTGACGGCGGGGGGGCCGATGAGCAGTTCTTC | CASSDGGGADEQFF